The clone carrying this TCR beta chain was counted ten times or more. As yet, its antigen is unknown. The sample originates from a study of T cells after yellow fever vaccination. Study-wide points: Abundant clonotypes (contaminants from the bulk population) could be present in FACS-sorted repertoires.

CDR1 is ENHRY, CDR2 SYGVKD, per germline. The CDR3 length is 14 residues. V gave up 7 bases and J gave up 2 bases; unmatched junction bases: 7. TCRdb reprocessed the 5' RACE reads with MiXCR, giving one entry per CDR3 protein. The sample records 300,000 to 450,000 distinct CDR3 sequences, 6.2% being singletons. The rearrangement links TRBV10-3 to TRBJ2-7, with 8 bases fitting TRBD1. The specimen comprised PBMCs, sampled 5 days after the yellow fever booster vaccination. This clonotype originated in a young man who received the YFV17D yellow fever vaccine. CDR3 sequence: CAIIRTGRTYEQYF. CDR3 nucleotide sequence: TGTGCCATCATAAGGACAGGGAGAACCTACGAGCAGTACTTC.